This T cell receptor beta chain was sequenced for a study of shared clonotypes between healthy human individuals (dated by TCRdb to about 2020). A note on the overall study: The cohort comprised two women and a few men aged 18 to 49 years. For each donor, CD4 naive and CD4 memory were each run on three plates, CD8 naive on two plates, and CD8 memory on one plate. Blood TCR repertoires of about 5 healthy adults were deeply sequenced to estimate repertoire size and the extent of clonotype sharing between individuals. Between about 0.9 and 8.9 billion PBMCs per donor were obtained by leukapheresis. To increase sequencing depth and limit assay-specific biases, TCR repertoire library preparation and sequencing were carried out by different laboratories using diverse techniques.

Results the study describes overall, beyond this receptor: Pairwise subsampling led to the expectation that sequencing depth would affect the degree of clonotype sharing among donors. Because the study included a small number of donors, the genetic and exposure-history diversity represented was limited. Rarefaction of sorted-subset datasets indicated incomplete sequencing despite the large sequencing depth. Compared with non-shared clonotypes, clonotypes shared by all four sorted-subset donors had higher generation probabilities. Sampling was restricted to blood, and TCR repertoires in tissues likely differ from the TCR repertoires found in blood. Estimated clonotype richness was generally larger for naive than for memory subsets. Sharing across a few donors was observed for roughly 5.4% of naive CD4, about 3.2% of naive CD8, 2% to 2.5% of memory CD4, and around 0.4% of memory CD8 clonotypes.

The donors were healthy, HIV-negative adults who had no recently reported acute infections or vaccinations. Every donor was a Caucasian adult residing in Nashville, Tennessee, USA. CD4+ T cells were enriched by magnetic negative selection; naive cells were then positively selected on CD45RA, and the negative fraction formed the memory subset. Blood was obtained by leukapheresis, after which PBMCs were separated by Ficoll-Histopaque density gradient centrifugation and cryopreserved in liquid nitrogen vapor phase. Analytical flow cytometry was used to check the purity and quantity of each magnetically sorted T cell population. Each sorted fraction had its genomic DNA isolated and then quantified by UV absorbance on a Nanodrop 2000c. As to this clone: This receptor's antigen is unknown. Qualities for individual bases were not recorded, and no much larger clone is one base off.

Trimming takes 8 bases from V and 4 bases from J, and the germline ends sit 17 bases apart. From the cysteine through the phenylalanine, the CDR3 covers 15 amino acids. The DNA shown is the 45-base CDR3, in frame from base 1. CDR1 and CDR2 (MNHGY, SVAAGI) derive from the germline V gene. TCR CDR3 regions were amplified from genomic DNA by multiplex PCR using the deep immunoSEQ assay. Genomic DNA extracted from each cell subset was distributed evenly over all wells of several immunoSEQ 96-well plates, and each plate served as one replicate. For sorted subsets, about 210 ng of genomic DNA, equivalent to 25,000 to 35,000 T cell genomes, went into each replicate PCR. The purified libraries were quantified using a Qubit 3.0 fluorometer, sized with a Bioanalyzer 2100, and then quantified again using the KAPA Library Quantification kit. Each immunoSEQ 96-well plate was sequenced on its own single-read 150-cycle Illumina NextSeq 550 flow cell. In the authors' own workflow: Because the immunoSEQ output held only junctional sequences and lacked quality scores, the filtering could not match the filtering applied to full-length reads. Sequences were annotated with PyIR, a Python wrapper for IgBLAST v1.9, and V/J genes and CDR3 were assigned using IMGT germline references. Any read was removed if the V/J assignment was weak (E-value above 1e-6), the CDR3 was missing, or the read contained stop codons, out-of-frame junctions, or ambiguous translated residues. A V3J clonotype was defined by an identical inferred V gene, J gene, and CDR3 amino acid sequence. Percentage overlap between repertoires was computed as shared unique clonotypes divided by the size of the smaller repertoire. Three approaches were used to assess repertoire richness: RTK rarefaction, the Chao1 estimator, and Recon v2.1 estimates of unobserved clonotypes. Generation probabilities for all TCRbeta clonotypes obtained by the gDNA method from a handful of donors were computed using OLGA. What TCRdb holds here is the immuneACCESS table cut down to in-frame rearrangements. Part of the clones is not present; checked against another copy, under half of the missing clones reflect an unresolved V gene, and the others are unexplained. From that table come the V and J calls and clone size; the DNA was used to work out D and trimming. Recorded for this sample are a few million clones; 85% to 95% of them occurred a single time. The biggest ten clones account for about 0.41% of the sample.

The receptor chain draws on TRBV6-9 and TRBJ2-2; the D region possibly corresponds to TRBD1 (5 bases align). The specimen sequenced was naive CD4+ T cells from PBMCs. The meaning of the sample's cell subset or site label: CD45RA+ positively selected. This TCR came from a man between 18 and 35 years old in good health. Some clones in this sample may be carry-over from other donors' samples. The nucleotide sequence is TGTGCCAGCTCCAGGGTTCGGGTGGGCACCGGGGAGCTGTTTTTT. This codes for CASSRVRVGTGELFF.